These 8 T cell receptor beta chains came from one sample sequenced in a study of CD8+ T cells in alopecia areata. Extracted from the samples, RNA was reverse transcribed into cDNA to serve as the sequencing template. Repertoires were generated with immunoSEQ multiplex PCR, while TCRdb's copy carries only in-frame clones and drops some. Of approximately 180,000 clones listed, roughly three fifths are singletons. Treatment here: oral pan-JAK inhibitor, 5-10 mg twice daily. Sample: CD4+ T cells sorted from blood, taken between weeks 49 and 50, from a patient treated with tofacitinib. These TCRs come from a human donor with alopecia areata.

The chain combines TRBV15 with TRBJ1-2; tentative D call: TRBD1 (5 bases). The CDR3 spans 12 residues. V was pared by 11 bases and J by 6 bases, with 16 bases between. The germline gives CDR1 LNHNV, CDR2 YYDKDF (reference sequence). CDR3 loop: CASSEGRDGYTF. CDR3 in DNA: TGTGCCTCCTCGGAGGGGAGGGATGGCTACACCTTC.

The rearrangement joins TRBV9 to TRBJ2-2; the D is unclear. This CDR3 region has 12 residues. Trimming left V 0 bases short and J 6 bases short, with 3 bases between. Germline loops: CDR1 SGDLS, CDR2 YYNGEE. In DNA form, the CDR3 reads TGTGCCAGCAGCGTAGTGGCCGGGGAGCTGTTTTTT. Amino acid sequence: CASSVVAGELFF.

The CDR3 protein is CASSWGLGANTEAFF. CDR3 nucleotides: TGCGCCAGCAGCTGGGGACTTGGGGCTAACACTGAAGCTTTCTTT. The rearrangement joins TRBV5-1 to TRBJ1-1; tentative D call: TRBD1 (5 bases). CDR3 length: 15 residues. CDR1 and CDR2 from the germline V gene are SGHRS and YFSETQ. Trimming took off 3 bases at V and 2 bases at J, with 14 bases between the two ends. The full variable domain, completed using reference TRBV5-1 and TRBJ1-1, is KAGVTQTPRYLIKTRGQQVTLSCSPISGHRSVSWYQQTPGQGLQFLFEYFSETQRNKGNFPGRFSGRQFSNSRSEMNVSTLELGDSALYLCASSWGLGANTEAFFGQGTRLTVV.

The chain uses TRBV7-2 and TRBJ1-1; no reliable D call. CDR1 is SGHTA, CDR2 FQGNSA, per germline. Trimming stripped 4 bases from V and 1 base from J, with 7 bases between. The CDR3 sequence is 13 residues long. The chain's CDR3 is CASSSLGNTEAFF. The CDR3 DNA reads as TGTGCCAGCAGCTCATTGGGGAACACTGAAGCTTTCTTT.

The gene calls are TRBV7-7 and TRBJ2-5, with D perhaps matching TRBD2 (7 bases). The V and J ends lost 5 bases and 4 bases respectively, with 20 bases between them. CDR3 length equals 16 residues. CDR1 is SSHAT and CDR2 is FNYEAQ in the germline V gene (reference sequence). The CDR3 DNA is TGTGCCAGCAGCCGTAACACAGGGAGGGGGAGAGAGACCCAGTACTTC. Translation: CASSRNTGRGRETQYF.

V and J are TRBV30 and TRBJ1-3; no reliable D call. The CDR3 runs to 14 residues. CDR1 GTSNPN and CDR2 SVGIG come from the germline V gene (reference sequence). The V and J ends lost 3 bases and 0 bases respectively, with 9 bases between them. CDR3 sequence: CAWSPANSGNTIYF. CDR3 nucleotides: TGTGCCTGGAGCCCAGCAAACTCTGGAAACACCATATATTTT.

The chain recombines TRBV25-1 with TRBJ1-2; D gene uncertain. Germline CDR1 and CDR2: MGHDK and SYGVNS. V lost 5 bases to trimming and J lost 6 bases, with 13 bases between them. The CDR3 consists of 13 residues. The DNA for the CDR3 is TGTGCCAGCAGTTTCGGGGTCAGTAATGGCTACACCTTC. This encodes CASSFGVSNGYTF.

The rearrangement joins TRBV30 to TRBJ2-1; 9 nucleotides align to TRBD2. There are 17 residues in the CDR3. The germline V gene has CDR1 GTSNPN and CDR2 SVGIG (reference sequence). The V and J ends lost 3 bases and 6 bases, in that order; junction bases with no gene match: 15. CDR3 sequence (DNA): TGTGCCTGGAGACCCCTTGGAGGTGGCGGGGGGGCCAATGAGCAGTTCTTC. The encoded protein is CAWRPLGGGGGANEQFF. The complete variable domain, with remaining parts taken from reference TRBV30 and TRBJ2-1, reads SQTIHQWPATLVQPVGSPLSLECTVEGTSNPNLYWYRQAAGRGLQLLFYSVGIGQISSEVPQNLSASRPQDRQFILSSKKLLLSDSGFYLCAWRPLGGGGGANEQFFGPGTRLTVL.